This T cell receptor beta chain emerged from a study of read filtering for tumor transcriptome and immune sequencing. Looking at the study overall: The cohort had around 18 men and over twelve women aged roughly 45 to 90, mean roughly 65 years. DNase treatment preceded whole-transcriptome library preparation. Regarding the study as a whole: Approximately 80% of IR-seq clonotypes had one read, totaling roughly 3.5% of reads; RNA-seq: approximately 73% and 42%.

Sampling of bone marrow took place during active disease in every patient. The library was built from around 0.4 ug RNA with molecular barcoded adaptors for alpha/delta and beta/gamma chains. TCRdb analysed the reads with MiXCR anew, one entry per CDR3 protein. The repertoire has under 60,000 distinct CDR3 sequences, roughly 19% of them found once; the top ten carry 15%. The CDR3 loop spans 15 amino acids. With V trimmed by 3 bases and J by 5 bases, 6 bases remained unmatched. Germline-derived CDR1 and CDR2 are KGHSH and LQKENI. Ten or more counts support this clonotype. Its antigen is not identified. The specimen sequenced was a population of CD138-negative cells sorted from bone marrow. The chain links TRBV18 to TRBJ2-2, with 7 bases that match TRBD2. This TCR derives from a donor aged 40 or older with multiple myeloma. The CDR3 is CASSPGGRTTGELFF. CDR3 coding DNA: TGTGCCAGCTCACCGGGCGGGAGAACTACCGGGGAGCTGTTTTTT.